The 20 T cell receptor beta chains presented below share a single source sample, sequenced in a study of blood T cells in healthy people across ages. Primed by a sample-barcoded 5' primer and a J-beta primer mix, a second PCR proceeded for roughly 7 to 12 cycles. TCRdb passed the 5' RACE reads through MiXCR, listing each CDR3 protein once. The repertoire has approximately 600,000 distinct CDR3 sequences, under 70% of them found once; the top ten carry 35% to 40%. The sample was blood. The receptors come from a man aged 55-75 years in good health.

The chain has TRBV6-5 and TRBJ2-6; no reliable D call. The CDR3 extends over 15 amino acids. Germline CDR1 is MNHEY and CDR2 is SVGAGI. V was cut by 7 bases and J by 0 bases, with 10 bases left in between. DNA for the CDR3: TGTGCCAGCACCCCCCAAAGCTCTGGGGCCAACGTCCTGACTTTC. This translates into CASTPQSSGANVLTF.

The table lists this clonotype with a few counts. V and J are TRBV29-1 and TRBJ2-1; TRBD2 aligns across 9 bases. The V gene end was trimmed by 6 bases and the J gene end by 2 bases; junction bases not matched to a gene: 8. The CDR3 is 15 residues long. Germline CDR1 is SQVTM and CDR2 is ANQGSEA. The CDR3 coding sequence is TGCAGCGTCCCCCCGGCTAGCGGGGCCTACAATGAGCAGTTCTTC. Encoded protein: CSVPPASGAYNEQFF.

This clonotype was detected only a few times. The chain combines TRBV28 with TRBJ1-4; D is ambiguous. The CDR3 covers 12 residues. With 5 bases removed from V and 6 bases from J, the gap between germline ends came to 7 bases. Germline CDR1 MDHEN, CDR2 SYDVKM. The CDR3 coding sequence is TGTGCCAGCAGTATCCGGGATGAAAAACTGTTTTTT. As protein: CASSIRDEKLFF.

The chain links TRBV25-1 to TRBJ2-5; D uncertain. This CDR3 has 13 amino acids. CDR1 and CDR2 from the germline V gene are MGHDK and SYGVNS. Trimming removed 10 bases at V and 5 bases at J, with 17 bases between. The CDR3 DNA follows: TGTGCCAACCAGCCGAAACTAAAGGAGACCCAGTACTTC. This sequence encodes CANQPKLKETQYF.

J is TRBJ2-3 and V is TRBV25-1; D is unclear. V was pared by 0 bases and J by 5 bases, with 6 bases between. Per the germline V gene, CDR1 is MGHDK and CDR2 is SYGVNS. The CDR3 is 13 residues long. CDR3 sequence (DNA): TGTGCCAGCAGTGAATATATAAAAGATACGCAGTATTTT. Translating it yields CASSEYIKDTQYF.

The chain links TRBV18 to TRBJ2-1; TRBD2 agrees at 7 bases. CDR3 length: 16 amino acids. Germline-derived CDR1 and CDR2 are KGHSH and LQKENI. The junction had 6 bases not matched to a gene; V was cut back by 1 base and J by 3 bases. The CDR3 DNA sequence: TGTGCCAGCTCACCACGTAACGGGGGGAACTACAATGAGCAGTTCTTC. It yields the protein CASSPRNGGNYNEQFF.

The CDR3 region has the DNA TGCAGTGCTAGCCGACGGGGCTTAGGGACCCAGTACTTC. The encoded protein is CSASRRGLGTQYF. The chain couples TRBV20-1 to TRBJ2-5; D assignment may be TRBD1 or TRBD2 (5 bases each). Trimming pared 3 bases from V and 7 bases from J, leaving 15 bases between. CDR1 is DFQATT and CDR2 is SNEGSKA in the germline V gene (reference sequence). The CDR3 sequence is 13 residues long.

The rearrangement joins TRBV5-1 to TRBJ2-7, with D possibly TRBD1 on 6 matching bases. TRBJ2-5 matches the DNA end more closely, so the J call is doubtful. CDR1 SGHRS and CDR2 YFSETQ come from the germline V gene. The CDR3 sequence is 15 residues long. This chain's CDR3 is CASSSGQLLMETQYF. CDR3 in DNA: TGCGCCAGCAGCTCCGGACAGCTTCTAATGGAGACCCAGTACTTC.

Here the CDR3 DNA reads TGTGCCAGCAGCGGGCCGACAGGGGACTACAATGAGCAGTTCTTC. Translated, it gives CASSGPTGDYNEQFF. This chain links TRBV7-9 with TRBJ2-1, with 8 nucleotides matching TRBD1. This CDR3 region has 15 residues. The V gene end was trimmed by 5 bases and the J gene end by 3 bases; junction bases not matched to a gene: 6. Germline V CDR1 and CDR2: SEHNR, FQNEAQ (reference sequence).

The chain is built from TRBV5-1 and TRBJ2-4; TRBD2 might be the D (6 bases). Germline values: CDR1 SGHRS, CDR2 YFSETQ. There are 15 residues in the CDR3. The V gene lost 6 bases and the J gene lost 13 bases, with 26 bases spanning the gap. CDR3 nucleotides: TGCGCCAGCAATCCTCAGGCTAGCGTCAGGAATGAGCAGTACTTC. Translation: CASNPQASVRNEQYF.

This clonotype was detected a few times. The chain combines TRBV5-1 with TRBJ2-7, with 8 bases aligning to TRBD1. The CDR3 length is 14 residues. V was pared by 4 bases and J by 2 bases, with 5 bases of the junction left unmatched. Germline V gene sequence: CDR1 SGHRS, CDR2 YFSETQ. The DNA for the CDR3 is TGCGCCAGCAGCGGGGGGACAGGTACCTACGAGCAGTACTTC. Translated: CASSGGTGTYEQYF.

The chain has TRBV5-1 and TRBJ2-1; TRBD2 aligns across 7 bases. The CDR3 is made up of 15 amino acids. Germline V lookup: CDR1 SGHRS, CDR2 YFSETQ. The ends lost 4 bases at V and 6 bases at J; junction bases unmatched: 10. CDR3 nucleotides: TGCGCCAGCAGCCTGGGAGCGGGGCGGTCCAATGAGCAGTTCTTC. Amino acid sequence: CASSLGAGRSNEQFF.

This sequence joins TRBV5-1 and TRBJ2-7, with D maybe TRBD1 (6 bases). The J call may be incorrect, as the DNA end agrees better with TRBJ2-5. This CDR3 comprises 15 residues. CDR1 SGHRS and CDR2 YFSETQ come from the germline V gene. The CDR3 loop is CASSSGIGGLETQYF. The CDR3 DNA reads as TGCGCCAGCAGCTCCGGGATAGGGGGATTAGAGACCCAGTACTTC.

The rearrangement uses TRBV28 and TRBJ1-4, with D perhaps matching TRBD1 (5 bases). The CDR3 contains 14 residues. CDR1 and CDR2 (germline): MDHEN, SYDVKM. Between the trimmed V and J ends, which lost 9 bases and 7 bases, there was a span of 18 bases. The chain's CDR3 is CASTDGTSVEKLFF. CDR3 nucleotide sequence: TGTGCCAGTACCGATGGGACCTCAGTTGAAAAACTGTTTTTT.

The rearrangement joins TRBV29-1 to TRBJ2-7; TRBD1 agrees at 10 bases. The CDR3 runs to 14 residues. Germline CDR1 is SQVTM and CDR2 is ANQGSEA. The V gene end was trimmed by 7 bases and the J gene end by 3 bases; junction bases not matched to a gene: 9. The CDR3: CSATKGTGVYEQYF. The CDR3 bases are TGCAGCGCTACGAAGGGGACAGGGGTCTACGAGCAGTACTTC.

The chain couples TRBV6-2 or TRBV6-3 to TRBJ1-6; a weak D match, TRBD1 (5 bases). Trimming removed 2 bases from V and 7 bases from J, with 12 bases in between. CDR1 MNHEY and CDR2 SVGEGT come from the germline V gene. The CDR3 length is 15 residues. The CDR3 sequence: CASSYEAGSNSPLHF. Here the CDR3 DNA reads TGTGCCAGCAGTTACGAGGCAGGGTCCAATTCACCCCTCCACTTT.

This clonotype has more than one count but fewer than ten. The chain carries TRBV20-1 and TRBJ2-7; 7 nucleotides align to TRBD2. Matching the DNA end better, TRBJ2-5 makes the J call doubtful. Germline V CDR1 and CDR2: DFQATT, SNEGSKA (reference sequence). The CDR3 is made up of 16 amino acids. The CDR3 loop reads CSARGRTSGGDGTQYF. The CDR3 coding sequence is TGCAGTGCTAGAGGTCGGACTAGTGGGGGGGATGGGACCCAGTACTTC.

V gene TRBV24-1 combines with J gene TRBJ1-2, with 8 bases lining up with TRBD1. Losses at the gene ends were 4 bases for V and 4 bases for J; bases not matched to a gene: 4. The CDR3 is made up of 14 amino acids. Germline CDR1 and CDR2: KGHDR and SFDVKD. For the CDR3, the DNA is TGTGCCACCAGTGAAGGGGACAGGATCTATGGCTACACCTTC. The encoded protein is CATSEGDRIYGYTF.

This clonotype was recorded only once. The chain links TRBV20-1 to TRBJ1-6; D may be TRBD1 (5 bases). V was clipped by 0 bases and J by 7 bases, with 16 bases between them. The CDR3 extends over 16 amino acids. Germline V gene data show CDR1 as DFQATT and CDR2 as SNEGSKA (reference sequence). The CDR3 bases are TGCAGTGCTAGAGATATGGGTGGACAATCCAATTCACCCCTCCACTTT. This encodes CSARDMGGQSNSPLHF.

The CDR3 sequence is CAISEQGYNEQYF. The DNA for the CDR3 is TGTGCCATCAGTGAGCAGGGGTACAATGAGCAGTACTTC. The rearrangement uses TRBV10-3 and TRBJ2-5; a possible D gene is TRBD1 (6 bases). Between the trimmed V and J ends, which lost 2 bases and 11 bases, there was a span of 15 bases. CDR1 is ENHRY, CDR2 SYGVKD, per germline. The CDR3 totals 13 residues.